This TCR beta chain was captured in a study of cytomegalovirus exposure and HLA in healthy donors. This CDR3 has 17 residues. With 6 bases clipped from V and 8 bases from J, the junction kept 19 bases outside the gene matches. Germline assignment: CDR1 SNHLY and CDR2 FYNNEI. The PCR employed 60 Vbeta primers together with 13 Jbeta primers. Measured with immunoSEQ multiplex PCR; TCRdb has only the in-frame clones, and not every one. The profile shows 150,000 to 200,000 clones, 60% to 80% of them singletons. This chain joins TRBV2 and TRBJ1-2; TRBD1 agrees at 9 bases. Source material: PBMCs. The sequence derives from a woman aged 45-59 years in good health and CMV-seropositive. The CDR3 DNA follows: TGTGCCAGCAGCGCATTTCCCTTCCGGGACAGGGTTAGCGGCTACACCTTC. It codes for CASSAFPFRDRVSGYTF.